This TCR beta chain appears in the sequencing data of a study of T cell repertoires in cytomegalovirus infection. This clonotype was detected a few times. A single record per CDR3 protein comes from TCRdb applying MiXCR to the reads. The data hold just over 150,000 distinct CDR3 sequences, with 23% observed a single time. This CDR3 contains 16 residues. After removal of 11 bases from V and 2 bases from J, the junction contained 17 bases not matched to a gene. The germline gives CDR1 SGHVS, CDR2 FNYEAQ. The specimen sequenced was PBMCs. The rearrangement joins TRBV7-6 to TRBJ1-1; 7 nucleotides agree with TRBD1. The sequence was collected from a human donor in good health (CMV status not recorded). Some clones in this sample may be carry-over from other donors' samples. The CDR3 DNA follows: TGTGCCTCCAGCAGACCTCCTACAGGGGCCAACACTGAAGCTTTCTTT. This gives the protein CASSRPPTGANTEAFF.